This passage covers 32 T cell receptor beta chains from one sample sequenced in a study of blood T cell repertoires in COVID-19 (dated by TCRdb to 2018 to 2020). Libraries came from the immunoSEQ multiplex PCR assay. TCRdb limited this immuneACCESS table to in-frame rearrangements with V and J called. A share of clones is missing; checked studies link under half to unresolved V genes, and the rest is unexplained. Across this sample there are around 73,000 clones, with roughly 80% seen only once. Jointly, the top ten make up approximately 27% of the sample. The sequenced sample consisted of peripheral blood. These receptors all stem from a human donor in a cohort sampled during active COVID-19.

This rearrangement joins TRBV5-1 to TRBJ2-1, with a tentative D call TRBD2 (6 bases). The CDR3 loop spans 15 amino acids. Germline V gene sequence: CDR1 SGHRS, CDR2 YFSETQ. Deletions cut 6 bases from V and 5 bases from J, with 18 bases between. Here the CDR3 DNA reads TGCGCCAGCACCCTACATGCAGGCGGGAACAATGAGCAGTTCTTC. It encodes CASTLHAGGNNEQFF.

In DNA form, the CDR3 reads TGTGCCAGCAGCTCCCAGATTACAGGGGGTGTCACTGAAGCTTTCTTT. This sequence encodes CASSSQITGGVTEAFF. This rearrangement joins TRBV5-6 to TRBJ1-1, with 8 bases identical to TRBD1. The V gene's germline CDR1 is SGHDT and CDR2 YYEEEE. This CDR3 is 16 amino acids long. J gave up 4 bases and V 3 bases, and 11 bases lay outside the gene matches.

This sequence joins TRBV29-1 and TRBJ2-3; D is unresolved. This CDR3 comprises 14 residues. The V and J ends lost 5 bases and 2 bases respectively, with 14 bases between them. Germline lookup yields CDR1 SQVTM and CDR2 ANQGSEA. The CDR3 reads CSVRSDLNTDTQYF. The CDR3, as DNA: TGCAGCGTTCGCTCCGACTTAAACACAGATACGCAGTATTTT.

This clone showed up just a few times. The chain carries TRBV5-6 and TRBJ1-5, with D possibly matching TRBD1 (5 bases). Germline V gene lookup returns CDR1 SGHDT and CDR2 YYEEEE. V was trimmed by 0 bases and J by 6 bases, leaving 10 bases between them. This CDR3 is 14 amino acids long. Here the CDR3 reads CASSLGGAGQPQHF. DNA for the CDR3: TGTGCCAGCAGCTTGGGTGGGGCTGGTCAGCCCCAGCATTTT.

Comment on this clone: Other DNA sequences in the same sample also yield this CDR3. The chain has TRBV5-1 and TRBJ2-3; the D gene is possibly TRBD1 (5 bases). Trimming took 2 bases from V and 2 from J, leaving 12 bases between them. CDR3 length equals 15 residues. Germline lookup yields CDR1 SGHRS and CDR2 YFSETQ. CDR3 loop: CASSFKGSSTDTQYF. Written as DNA, the CDR3 is TGCGCCAGCAGCTTTAAGGGGTCCTCCACAGATACGCAGTATTTT.

The rearrangement links TRBV21-1 to TRBJ2-7; the table's TRBD1 call for D was not verified on the DNA. TRBV21-1 is described as a pseudogene. CDR3 size: 14 residues. The CDR3 is CASSKTGARHEQYF. As DNA, the CDR3 is TGTGCCAGCAGCAAGACAGGGGCGCGGCATGAGCAGTACTTC.

This clone was recorded only once. V and J are TRBV19 and TRBJ2-5; D is ambiguous. There are 12 residues in the CDR3. Trimming shortened V by 5 bases and J by 1 base, and 5 bases separated the two germline ends. Germline CDR1 and CDR2: LNHDA and SQIVND (reference sequence). The CDR3 DNA reads as TGTGCCAGTAGTGACTTCCAAGAGACCCAGTACTTC. This encodes CASSDFQETQYF.

The CDR3 bases are TGTGCCAGCAGTTACTCAAGCGGGGGCTCCTACGAGCAGTACTTC. Its translation is CASSYSSGGSYEQYF. This sequence joins TRBV6-5 and TRBJ2-7; 8 nucleotides line up with TRBD2. Looked up from germline, CDR1 is MNHEY and CDR2 is SVGAGI. J lost 0 bases, V lost 0 bases, and 1 base had no gene match. The CDR3 has 15 residues.

The chain is built from TRBV25-1 and TRBJ2-5, with 10 bases that match TRBD2. This CDR3 is 15 amino acids long. The trim removed 6 bases at V and 0 bases at J, leaving 4 bases unmatched. Germline V gene data show CDR1 as MGHDK and CDR2 as SYGVNS. CDR3 protein: CASSGLAAYQETQYF. CDR3 bases: TGTGCCAGCAGCGGACTAGCGGCATACCAAGAGACCCAGTACTTC.

The chain carries TRBV10-1 and TRBJ2-6, with D possibly being TRBD1 (5 bases). Trimming shortened V by 0 bases and J by 0 bases, and 12 bases separated the two germline ends. Germline values: CDR1 WNHNN, CDR2 SYGVQD (reference sequence). The CDR3 totals 18 residues. DNA of the CDR3: TGCGCCAGCAGTGAGTCTTGGACATCCTACTCTGGGGCCAACGTCCTGACTTTC. This gives the protein CASSESWTSYSGANVLTF.

This chain joins TRBV5-1 and TRBJ2-1, with TRBD2 matching over 10 bases. There are 16 residues in the CDR3. The J segment lost 8 bases and the V segment lost 0 bases, leaving 8 bases of the junction unmatched. Germline loops: CDR1 SGHRS, CDR2 YFSETQ. CDR3 nucleotide sequence: TGCGCCAGCAGCTTGGCCCCCACTAGCGGGGTCGATGAGCAGTTCTTC. It encodes CASSLAPTSGVDEQFF.

The chain links TRBV27 to TRBJ2-7; 9 nucleotides line up with TRBD2. The CDR3 has 16 residues. After removal of 5 bases from V and 5 bases from J, the junction contained 13 bases not matched to a gene. Germline V gene sequence: CDR1 MNHEY, CDR2 SMNVEV (reference sequence). CDR3 protein: CASSARMRGGPNEQYF. The CDR3 DNA follows: TGTGCCAGCAGTGCCCGGATGCGGGGGGGCCCCAACGAGCAGTACTTC.

The V and J genes are TRBV3-1 (or the pseudogene TRBV3-2) and TRBJ2-1; weak D call: TRBD1 (5 bases). Trimming pared 0 bases from V and 9 bases from J, leaving 12 bases between. The CDR3 has 14 amino acids. The germline gives CDR1 LGHDT, CDR2 YNNKEL (reference sequence). Written as DNA, the CDR3 is TGTGCCAGCAGCCAAGAGGGTAGGGGTAGTGAGCAGTTCTTC. Residues: CASSQEGRGSEQFF.

This sequence joins TRBV7-9 and TRBJ1-2; 7 positions agree with TRBD1. The CDR3 extends over 14 amino acids. After removal of 1 base from V and 6 bases from J, the junction contained 5 bases not matched to a gene. From germline, CDR1 is SEHNR and CDR2 FQNEAQ (reference sequence). CDR3 nucleotides: TGTGCCAGCAGCTTAGGAGACAGGGCCCATGGCTACACCTTC. Translation gives CASSLGDRAHGYTF.

CDR3 protein: CASSRGQTPVYGYTF. CDR3 nucleotide sequence: TGTGCCAGCAGCCGGGGACAGACACCCGTCTATGGCTACACCTTC. The chain joins TRBV7-9 to TRBJ1-2; 7 bases align to TRBD1. With V trimmed by 5 bases and J by 4 bases, 10 bases remained unmatched. From germline, CDR1 is SEHNR and CDR2 FQNEAQ (reference sequence). This CDR3 comprises 15 residues.

The CDR3 bases are TGTGCCAGTATTGTCTCTGGAAACACCATATATTTT. This encodes CASIVSGNTIYF. The V gene is TRBV2, the J gene TRBJ1-3, with D uncertain. This CDR3 comprises 12 residues. V gave up 9 bases and J gave up 0 bases, with 6 bases separating them. Germline V lookup: CDR1 SNHLY, CDR2 FYNNEI. Full variable domain (missing parts from reference TRBV2 and TRBJ1-3): EPEVTQTPSHQVTQMGQEVILRCVPISNHLYFYWYRQILGQKVEFLVSFYNNEISEKSEIFDDQFSVERPDGSNFTLKIRSTKLEDSAMYFCASIVSGNTIYFGEGSWLTVV.

The gene calls are TRBV4-3 and TRBJ2-1; the D gene is possibly TRBD1 (5 bases). V lost 0 bases to trimming and J lost 4 bases, with 13 bases between them. Germline CDR1 and CDR2: LGHNA and YSLEER. The CDR3 loop spans 16 amino acids. As DNA, the CDR3 is TGCGCCAGCAGCCAAGAAAGGACACCGTCTTACAATGAGCAGTTCTTC. Its translation is CASSQERTPSYNEQFF.

This sequence joins TRBV24-1 and TRBJ2-7; 9 bases fit TRBD1. The trim removed 6 bases at V and 8 bases at J, leaving 7 bases unmatched. Germline V lookup: CDR1 KGHDR, CDR2 SFDVKD. The CDR3 has 13 amino acids. The CDR3 DNA reads as TGTGCCACCAGTCCCGGGACAGGGATGAAGCAGTACTTC. Translated, it gives CATSPGTGMKQYF.

The sample holds one count of this clone. The chain employs TRBV4-1 and TRBJ2-7, with D perhaps TRBD2 (6 bases). The V and J ends lost 2 bases and 3 bases respectively, with 11 bases between them. The CDR3 totals 14 residues. Germline CDR1 MGHRA, CDR2 YSYEKL. CDR3 sequence: CASSQRDWNYEQYF. The CDR3 DNA reads as TGCGCCAGCAGCCAACGGGACTGGAACTACGAGCAGTACTTC.

The gene calls are TRBV9 and TRBJ1-6; TRBD1 agrees at 10 bases. Germline loops: CDR1 SGDLS, CDR2 YYNGEE. The CDR3 spans 17 residues. The J segment lost 2 bases and the V segment lost 0 bases, leaving 2 bases of the junction unmatched. The CDR3 region is CASSVGQGAPYNSPLHF. DNA for the CDR3: TGTGCCAGCAGCGTAGGACAGGGGGCCCCCTATAATTCACCCCTCCACTTT.

This rearrangement joins TRBV11-2 to TRBJ2-7; 7 nucleotides agree with TRBD1. V was pared by 5 bases and J by 7 bases, with 23 bases of the junction left unmatched. The CDR3 totals 18 residues. CDR1 is SGHAT, CDR2 FQNNGV, per germline. CDR3 sequence (DNA): TGTGCCAGCAGCCATGAAAGCCCCGGGACAGAGAAGCTAGGGGAGCAGTACTTC. Translated, it gives CASSHESPGTEKLGEQYF.

The V and J genes are TRBV18 and TRBJ2-2; TRBD2 might be the D (5 bases). CDR1 is KGHSH, CDR2 LQKENI, per germline. V was trimmed by 4 bases and J by 0 bases, leaving 6 bases between them. The CDR3 covers 14 residues. Here the CDR3 reads CASSQRANTGELFF. CDR3 nucleotides: TGTGCCAGCTCACAGAGGGCGAACACCGGGGAGCTGTTTTTT.

The chain couples TRBV9 to TRBJ1-2, with a weak D call TRBD1 (6 bases). V dropped 0 bases and J dropped 8 bases, with 8 bases sitting between them. The CDR3 extends over 12 amino acids. Germline CDR1 reads SGDLS; CDR2 reads YYNGEE. In DNA, the CDR3 is TGTGCCAGCAGCGTAGCGGGGGGCGGCTACACCTTC. Amino acid sequence: CASSVAGGGYTF.

The J gene is TRBJ1-1, the V gene TRBV29-1; no definite D call. The CDR3 has 12 amino acids. Germline V CDR1 and CDR2: SQVTM, ANQGSEA. Trimming cost V 7 bases and J 2 bases, with 11 bases left between them. CDR3 residues: CSAAAANTEAFF. CDR3 nucleotide sequence: TGCAGCGCCGCGGCAGCCAACACTGAAGCTTTCTTT.

The chain recombines TRBV7-8 with TRBJ2-3, with 10 bases lining up with TRBD2. The J segment lost 2 bases and the V segment lost 4 bases, leaving 6 bases of the junction unmatched. Germline values: CDR1 SGHVS, CDR2 FQNEAQ. CDR3 length: 16 residues. CDR3 region: CASSSRLAGDTDTQYF. CDR3 DNA sequence: TGTGCCAGCAGCTCCCGGCTAGCGGGGGACACAGATACGCAGTATTTT.

In DNA, the CDR3 is TGCGCCAGCAGCCAAGATACCGGGAGGGGCACAGATACGCAGTATTTT. It encodes CASSQDTGRGTDTQYF. The V gene is TRBV4-3, the J gene TRBJ2-3; 8 bases are shared with TRBD2. The junction had 3 bases not matched to a gene; V was cut back by 0 bases and J by 1 base. Germline V gives CDR1 LGHNA, CDR2 YSLEER. The CDR3 totals 16 residues.

The V and J genes are TRBV5-4 and TRBJ1-1; D is ambiguous. This CDR3 is 15 amino acids long. Germline CDR1 SGHNT, CDR2 YYREEE (reference sequence). The V and J ends lost 3 bases and 3 bases respectively, with 15 bases between them. The CDR3 protein is CASSSRGGSDTEAFF. CDR3 sequence (DNA): TGTGCCAGCAGCTCGCGGGGAGGCTCGGACACTGAAGCTTTCTTT.

DNA of the CDR3: TGTGCCAGCAGCCAAGCCATGCGGGGACTAGCGGGGCTGAACACCGGGGAGCTGTTTTTT. The encoded protein is CASSQAMRGLAGLNTGELFF. The rearrangement joins TRBV3-1 (or the pseudogene TRBV3-2) to TRBJ2-2, with 13 bases that match TRBD2. The CDR3 is made up of 20 amino acids. With V trimmed by 1 base and J by 1 base, 9 bases remained unmatched. Germline V gives CDR1 LGHDT, CDR2 YNNKEL (reference sequence).

This chain joins TRBV6-5 and TRBJ1-3, with D hard to call. The CDR3 covers 13 residues. The germline gives CDR1 MNHEY, CDR2 SVGAGI. V was cut by 6 bases and J by 2 bases, with 8 bases left in between. The CDR3 sequence: CASRGRAGNTIYF. In DNA, the CDR3 is TGTGCCAGCAGGGGGAGGGCTGGAAACACCATATATTTT.

The rearrangement joins TRBV2 to TRBJ2-2; possible D gene TRBD1, 7 bases. The CDR3 totals 13 residues. Trimming stripped 8 bases from V and 3 bases from J, with 10 bases between. CDR1 is SNHLY and CDR2 is FYNNEI in the germline V gene. The CDR3 reads CASGGGYTGELFF. CDR3 DNA: TGTGCCAGCGGAGGGGGCTACACCGGGGAGCTGTTTTTT.

The chain links TRBV18 to TRBJ1-6; D is perhaps TRBD1 (5 bases). Trimming took off 4 bases at V and 5 bases at J, with 15 bases between the two ends. Germline V gives CDR1 KGHSH, CDR2 LQKENI. This CDR3 comprises 16 residues. The CDR3 nucleotides read TGTGCCAGCTCACTTCTACCGACAGATAATAATTCACCCCTCCACTTT. The encoded protein is CASSLLPTDNNSPLHF.

J is TRBJ2-7 and V is TRBV21-1; the table's D call of TRBD1 was not tested on the DNA. TRBV21-1 is designated a pseudogene. This CDR3 spans 15 amino acids. The CDR3 nucleotides read TGTGCCAGCAGCGACGACAACAGGGGTACCTACGAGCAGTACTTC. Translation: CASSDDNRGTYEQYF.